This section outlines one TCR beta chain sequence together with its context. As processed by the authors: Amplification of reference gene primers was used by the study to estimate nucleated cell counts. Measured with immunoSEQ multiplex PCR; TCRdb has only the in-frame clones, and not every one. The V and J calls and clone size were taken over from that table, and D and trimming were inferred from the DNA. The sample records hundreds of thousands of clones, over 75% being singletons. The source of the sample is a study of blood T cell repertoires in COVID-19. The overall study: Researchers got acute and convalescent COVID-19 samples from the United States, Italy and Spain. Sources were T cells, B-cell-depleted T cells, or PBMCs; the material itself was cDNA or gDNA.

Germline V CDR1 and CDR2: LNHDA, SQIVND (reference sequence). Deletions cut 4 bases from V and 0 bases from J, with 6 bases between. The CDR3 totals 13 residues. All enrollees were about 18 to 100 years old and from 24 US areas. The sequence derives from a woman in her forties or fifties with acute COVID-19. The source material was PBMCs or T cells enriched from blood (not recorded which). J is TRBJ2-5 and V is TRBV19; D call uncertain. The CDR3 nucleotides are TGTGCCAGTAGTACCTTGTACCAAGAGACCCAGTACTTC. Translated, it gives CASSTLYQETQYF.